This T cell receptor beta chain was recorded in a study of T-cell reconstitution after alpha-beta-depleted transplantation in children. Study results and limitations: Elevated TCRbeta diversity at day 60 was traced, in some patients, to surviving recipient T cells and thymic progenitors. T-cell numbers and diversity, one year after transplant, stemmed largely from T cells that were newly produced. Several hundred rapidly expanded clones from non-depleted graft cells reportedly supplied alpha-beta T cells about two months post-transplant.

As for this clonotype: Its antigen is unidentified.

Using unique molecular identifiers, the investigators prepared the TCRbeta library. TCRdb re-analysed the PCR reads in MiXCR, keeping a single row per CDR3 protein. This table has 500,000 to 600,000 distinct CDR3 sequences, 27% appearing once. Germline V gene sequence: CDR1 KGHDR, CDR2 SFDVKD. The CDR3 loop spans 15 amino acids. V lost 3 bases, J lost 3 bases, and 4 bases stayed unmatched. The V call is TRBV24-1, the J call TRBJ1-1; TRBD1 matches 9 bases. The receptor was isolated from a boy less than two years old with Wiskott-Aldrich syndrome, due to receive a stem cell transplant. This sample comprised PBMCs, obtained before TCRalphabeta/CD19-depleted stem cell transplant. The CDR3 DNA reads as TGTGCCACCAGTGATCCCCGGACAGGGGACACTGAAGCTTTCTTT. It specifies CATSDPRTGDTEAFF.